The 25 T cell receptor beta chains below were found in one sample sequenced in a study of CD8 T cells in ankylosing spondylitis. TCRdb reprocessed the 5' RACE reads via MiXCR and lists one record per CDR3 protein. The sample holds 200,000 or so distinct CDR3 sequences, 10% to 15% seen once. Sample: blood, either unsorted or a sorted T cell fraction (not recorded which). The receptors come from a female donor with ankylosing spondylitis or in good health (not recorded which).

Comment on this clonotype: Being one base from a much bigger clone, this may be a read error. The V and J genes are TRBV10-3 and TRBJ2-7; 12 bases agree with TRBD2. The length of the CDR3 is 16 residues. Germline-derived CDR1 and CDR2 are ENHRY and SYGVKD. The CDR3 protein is CATSEPTSGRLYEQYF. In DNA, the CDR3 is TGTGCCACCAGTGAGCCAACTAGCGGGAGGCTCTACGAGCAGTACTTC.

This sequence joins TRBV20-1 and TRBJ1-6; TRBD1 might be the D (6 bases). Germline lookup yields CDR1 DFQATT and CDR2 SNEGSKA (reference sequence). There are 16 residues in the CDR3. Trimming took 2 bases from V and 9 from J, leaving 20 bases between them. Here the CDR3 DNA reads TGCAGTGCTAGACTGGGACATGGGCAAAGGGGTTCACCCCTCCACTTT. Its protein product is CSARLGHGQRGSPLHF.

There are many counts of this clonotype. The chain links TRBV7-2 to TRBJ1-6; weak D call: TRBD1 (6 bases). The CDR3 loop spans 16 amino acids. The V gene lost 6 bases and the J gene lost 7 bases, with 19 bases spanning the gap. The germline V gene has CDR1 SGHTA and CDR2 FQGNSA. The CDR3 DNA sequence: TGTGCCAGCAGGGGGACACCGGTGGGGGCCAATTCACCCCTCCACTTT. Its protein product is CASRGTPVGANSPLHF.

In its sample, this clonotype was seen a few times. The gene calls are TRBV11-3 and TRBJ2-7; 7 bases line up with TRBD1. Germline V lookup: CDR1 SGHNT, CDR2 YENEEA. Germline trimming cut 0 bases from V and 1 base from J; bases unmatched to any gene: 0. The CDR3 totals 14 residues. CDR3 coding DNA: TGTGCCAGCAGCTTAGAGGGACAGTCCTACGAGCAGTACTTC. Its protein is CASSLEGQSYEQYF.

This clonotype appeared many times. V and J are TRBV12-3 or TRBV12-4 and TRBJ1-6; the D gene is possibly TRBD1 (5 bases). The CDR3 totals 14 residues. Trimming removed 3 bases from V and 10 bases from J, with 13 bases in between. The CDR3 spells CASSLQQGTSPLHF. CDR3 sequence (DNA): TGTGCCAGCAGTTTGCAGCAGGGAACCTCACCCCTCCACTTT.

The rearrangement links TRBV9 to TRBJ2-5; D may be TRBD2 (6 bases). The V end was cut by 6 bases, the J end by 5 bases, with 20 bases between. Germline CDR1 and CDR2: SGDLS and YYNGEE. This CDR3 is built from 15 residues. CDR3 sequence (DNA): TGTGCCAGCACGCCGAGCGGGTTTTCTCGGGAGACCCAGTACTTC. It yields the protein CASTPSGFSRETQYF.

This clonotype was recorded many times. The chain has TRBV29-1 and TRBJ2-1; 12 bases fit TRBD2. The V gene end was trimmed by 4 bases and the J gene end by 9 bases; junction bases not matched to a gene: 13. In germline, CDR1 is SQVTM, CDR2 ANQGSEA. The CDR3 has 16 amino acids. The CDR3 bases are TGCAGCGTTGGTGTCGGTCTAGCGGGAGGGGGAGGTGAGCAGTTCTTC. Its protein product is CSVGVGLAGGGGEQFF.

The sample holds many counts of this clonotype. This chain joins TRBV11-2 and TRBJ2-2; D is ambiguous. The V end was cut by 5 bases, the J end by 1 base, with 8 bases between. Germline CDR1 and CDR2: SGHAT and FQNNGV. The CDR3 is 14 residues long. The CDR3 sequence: CASSTDGNTGELFF. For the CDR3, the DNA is TGTGCCAGCAGCACGGACGGGAACACCGGGGAGCTGTTTTTT.

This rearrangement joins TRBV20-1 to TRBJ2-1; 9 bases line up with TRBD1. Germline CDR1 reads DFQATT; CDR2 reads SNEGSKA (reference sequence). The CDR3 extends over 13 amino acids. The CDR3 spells CRPRQGVRDEQFF. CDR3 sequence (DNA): TGCAGACCCAGACAGGGGGTTAGGGATGAGCAGTTCTTC.

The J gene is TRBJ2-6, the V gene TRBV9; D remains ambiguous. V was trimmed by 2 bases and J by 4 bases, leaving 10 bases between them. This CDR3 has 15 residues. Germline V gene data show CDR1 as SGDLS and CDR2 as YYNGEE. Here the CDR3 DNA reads TGTGCCAGCAGCGTCGCTGGTTCAGGGGCCAACGTCCTGACTTTC. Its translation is CASSVAGSGANVLTF.

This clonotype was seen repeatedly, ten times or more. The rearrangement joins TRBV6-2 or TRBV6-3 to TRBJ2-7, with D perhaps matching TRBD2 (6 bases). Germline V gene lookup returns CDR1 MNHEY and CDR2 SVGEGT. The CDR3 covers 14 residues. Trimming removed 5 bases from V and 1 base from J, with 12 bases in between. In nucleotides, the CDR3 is TGTGCCAGCAGTCCCTCCGGAGGGTCCTACGAGCAGTACTTC. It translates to CASSPSGGSYEQYF.

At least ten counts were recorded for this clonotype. CDR3 sequence reads: CASSHGQGSTDTQYF. As DNA, the CDR3 is TGTGCCAGCAGCCACGGACAGGGTTCGACGGATACGCAGTATTTT. V and J are TRBV12-3 or TRBV12-4 and TRBJ2-3; TRBD1 agrees at 8 bases. The ends lost 6 bases at V and 6 bases at J; junction bases unmatched: 11. The CDR3 spans 15 residues.

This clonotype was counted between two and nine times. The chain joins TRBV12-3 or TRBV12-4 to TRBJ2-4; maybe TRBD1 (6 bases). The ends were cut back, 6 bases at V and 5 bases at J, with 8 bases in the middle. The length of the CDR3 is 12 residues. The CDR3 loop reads CASRDSQNIQYF. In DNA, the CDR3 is TGTGCCAGCAGGGACAGCCAAAACATTCAGTACTTC.

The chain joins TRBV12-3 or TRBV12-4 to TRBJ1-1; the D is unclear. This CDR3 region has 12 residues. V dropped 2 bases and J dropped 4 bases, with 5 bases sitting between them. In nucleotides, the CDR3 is TGTGCCAGCAGTTTAAGGTCCACTGAAGCTTTCTTT. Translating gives CASSLRSTEAFF.

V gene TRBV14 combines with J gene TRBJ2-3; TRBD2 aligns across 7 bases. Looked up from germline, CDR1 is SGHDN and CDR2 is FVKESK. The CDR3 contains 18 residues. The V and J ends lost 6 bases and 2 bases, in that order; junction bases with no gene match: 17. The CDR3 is CASSSIPMTSYLTDTQYF. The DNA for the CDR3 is TGTGCCAGCAGTTCTATCCCCATGACTAGCTACCTCACAGATACGCAGTATTTT.

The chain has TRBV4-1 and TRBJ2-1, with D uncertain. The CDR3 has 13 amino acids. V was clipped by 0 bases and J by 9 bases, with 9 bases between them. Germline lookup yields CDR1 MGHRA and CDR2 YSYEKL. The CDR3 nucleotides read TGCGCCAGCAGCCAAGATCGGACCCGTGAGCAGTTCTTC. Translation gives CASSQDRTREQFF.

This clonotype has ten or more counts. The CDR3 DNA reads as TGTGCCAGCAGTGAACTTACAGGATCAGGGCAGCCCCAGCATTTT. Encoded protein: CASSELTGSGQPQHF. The V and J genes are TRBV6-1 and TRBJ1-5; tentatively, D is TRBD1 (5 bases). The CDR3 is 15 amino acids. Germline loops: CDR1 MNHNS, CDR2 SASEGT. V lost 2 bases, J lost 7 bases, and 15 bases lay in between.

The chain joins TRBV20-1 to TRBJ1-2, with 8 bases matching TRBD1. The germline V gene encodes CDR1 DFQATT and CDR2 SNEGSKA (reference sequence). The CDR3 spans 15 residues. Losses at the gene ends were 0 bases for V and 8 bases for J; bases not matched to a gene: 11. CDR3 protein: CSARDHGRGLEGYTF. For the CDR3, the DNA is TGCAGTGCTAGAGATCATGGCAGGGGGCTCGAAGGCTACACCTTC.

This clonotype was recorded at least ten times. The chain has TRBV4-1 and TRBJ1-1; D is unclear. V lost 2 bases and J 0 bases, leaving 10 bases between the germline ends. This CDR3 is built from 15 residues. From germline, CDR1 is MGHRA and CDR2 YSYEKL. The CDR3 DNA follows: TGCGCCAGCAGCCAACTAGGACTCCTGAACACTGAAGCTTTCTTT. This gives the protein CASSQLGLLNTEAFF.

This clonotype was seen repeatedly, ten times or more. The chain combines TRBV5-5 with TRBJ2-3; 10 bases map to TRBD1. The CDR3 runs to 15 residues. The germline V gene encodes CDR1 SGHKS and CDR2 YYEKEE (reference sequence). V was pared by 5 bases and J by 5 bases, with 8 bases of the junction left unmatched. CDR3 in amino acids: CASRGDRGRKDTQYF. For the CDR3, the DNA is TGTGCCAGCAGGGGGGACAGGGGAAGGAAAGATACGCAGTATTTT. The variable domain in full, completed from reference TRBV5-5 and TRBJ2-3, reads DAGVTQSPTHLIKTRGQQVTLRCSPISGHKSVSWYQQVLGQGPQFIFQYYEKEERGRGNFPDRFSARQFPNYSSELNVNALLLGDSALYLCASRGDRGRKDTQYFGPGTRLTVL.

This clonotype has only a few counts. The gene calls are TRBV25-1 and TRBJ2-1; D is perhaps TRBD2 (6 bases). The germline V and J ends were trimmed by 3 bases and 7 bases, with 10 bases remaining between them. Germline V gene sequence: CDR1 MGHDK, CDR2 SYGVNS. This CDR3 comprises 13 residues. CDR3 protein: CASSDWGVNEQFF. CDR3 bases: TGTGCCAGCAGTGATTGGGGGGTTAATGAGCAGTTCTTC.

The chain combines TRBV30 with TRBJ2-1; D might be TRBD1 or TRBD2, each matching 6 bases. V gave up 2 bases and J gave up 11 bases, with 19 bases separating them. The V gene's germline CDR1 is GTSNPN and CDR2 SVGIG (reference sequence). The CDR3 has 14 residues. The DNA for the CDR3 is TGTGCCTGGAGTAGCAGGGGTCCGCGGGAAAAGCAGTTCTTC. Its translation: CAWSSRGPREKQFF. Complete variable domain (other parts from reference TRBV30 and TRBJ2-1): SQTIHQWPATLVQPVGSPLSLECTVEGTSNPNLYWYRQAAGRGLQLLFYSVGIGQISSEVPQNLSASRPQDRQFILSSKKLLLSDSGFYLCAWSSRGPREKQFFGPGTRLTVL.

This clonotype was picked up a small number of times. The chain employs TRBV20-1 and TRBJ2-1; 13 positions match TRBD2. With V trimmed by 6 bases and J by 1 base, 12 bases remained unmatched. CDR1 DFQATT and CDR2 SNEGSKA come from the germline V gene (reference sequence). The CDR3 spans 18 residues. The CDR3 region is CSATIPVGLAGSYNEQFF. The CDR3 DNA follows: TGCAGTGCGACGATACCGGTGGGACTAGCGGGATCCTACAATGAGCAGTTCTTC.

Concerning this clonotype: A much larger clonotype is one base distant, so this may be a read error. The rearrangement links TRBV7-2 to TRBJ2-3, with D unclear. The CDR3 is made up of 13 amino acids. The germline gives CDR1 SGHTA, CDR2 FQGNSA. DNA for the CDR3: TGTGCCAGCAGCTTCGTCCCCGCTGATATGCAGTATTTT. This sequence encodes CASSFVPADMQYF.

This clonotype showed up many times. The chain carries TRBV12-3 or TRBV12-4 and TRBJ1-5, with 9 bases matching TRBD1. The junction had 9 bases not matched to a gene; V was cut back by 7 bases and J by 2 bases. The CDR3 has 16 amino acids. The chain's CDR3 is CASKHTGGAGNQPQHF. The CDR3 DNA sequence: TGTGCCAGCAAACATACAGGGGGCGCTGGCAATCAGCCCCAGCATTTT.